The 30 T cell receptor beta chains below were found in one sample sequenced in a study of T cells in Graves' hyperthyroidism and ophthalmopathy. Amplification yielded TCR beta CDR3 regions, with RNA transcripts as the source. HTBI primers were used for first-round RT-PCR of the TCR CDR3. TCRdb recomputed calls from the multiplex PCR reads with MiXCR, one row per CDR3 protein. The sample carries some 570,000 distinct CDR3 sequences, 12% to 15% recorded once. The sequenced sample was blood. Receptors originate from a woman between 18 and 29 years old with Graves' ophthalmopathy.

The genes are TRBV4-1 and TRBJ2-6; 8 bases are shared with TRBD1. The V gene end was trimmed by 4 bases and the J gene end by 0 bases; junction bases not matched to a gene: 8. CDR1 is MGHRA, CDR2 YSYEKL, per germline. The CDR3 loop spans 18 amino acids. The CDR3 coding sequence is TGCGCCAGCAGCCCATGGACAGGGCAAGTCTCTGGGGCCAACGTCCTGACTTTC. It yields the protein CASSPWTGQVSGANVLTF.

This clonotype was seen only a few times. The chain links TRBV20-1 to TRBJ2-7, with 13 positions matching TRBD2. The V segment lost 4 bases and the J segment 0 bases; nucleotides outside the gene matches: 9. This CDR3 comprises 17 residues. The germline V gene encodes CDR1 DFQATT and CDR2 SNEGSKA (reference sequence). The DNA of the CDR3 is TGCAGTGCTACGCCCGGGACTAGCGGGATGAGCTCCTACGAGCAGTACTTC. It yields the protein CSATPGTSGMSSYEQYF.

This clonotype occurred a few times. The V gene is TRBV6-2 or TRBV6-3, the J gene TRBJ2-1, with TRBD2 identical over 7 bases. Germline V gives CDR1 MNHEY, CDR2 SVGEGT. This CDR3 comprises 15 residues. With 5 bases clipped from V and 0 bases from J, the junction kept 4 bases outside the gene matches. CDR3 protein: CASSTRESSYNEQFF. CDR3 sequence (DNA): TGTGCCAGCAGTACGCGGGAGAGCTCCTACAATGAGCAGTTCTTC.

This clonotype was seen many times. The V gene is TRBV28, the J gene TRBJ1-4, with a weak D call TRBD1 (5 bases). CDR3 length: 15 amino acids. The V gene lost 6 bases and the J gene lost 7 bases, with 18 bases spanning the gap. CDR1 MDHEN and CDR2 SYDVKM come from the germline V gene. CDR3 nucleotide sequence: TGTGCCAGCAGCTTAGTGGGGGAAGGCGGTGAAAAACTGTTTTTT. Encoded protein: CASSLVGEGGEKLFF.

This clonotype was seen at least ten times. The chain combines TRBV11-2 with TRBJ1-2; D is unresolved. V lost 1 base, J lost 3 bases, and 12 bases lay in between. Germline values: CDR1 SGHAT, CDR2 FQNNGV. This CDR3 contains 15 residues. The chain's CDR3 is CASSLGYGEYYGYTF. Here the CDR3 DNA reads TGTGCCAGCAGCTTAGGCTACGGGGAGTACTATGGCTACACCTTC.

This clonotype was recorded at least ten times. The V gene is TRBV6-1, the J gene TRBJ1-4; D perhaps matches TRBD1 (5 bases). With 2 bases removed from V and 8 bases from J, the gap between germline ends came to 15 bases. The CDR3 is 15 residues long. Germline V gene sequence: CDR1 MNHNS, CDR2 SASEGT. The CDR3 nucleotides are TGTGCCAGCAGTGAATGGCGGCAGGGTGGGGAAAAACTGTTTTTT. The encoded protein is CASSEWRQGGEKLFF.

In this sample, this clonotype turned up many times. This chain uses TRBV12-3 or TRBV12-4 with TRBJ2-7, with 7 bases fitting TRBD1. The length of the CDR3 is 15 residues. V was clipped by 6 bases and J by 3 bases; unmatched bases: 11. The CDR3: CASSPGRDRVYEQYF. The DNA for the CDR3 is TGTGCCAGCAGCCCCGGCCGGGACAGAGTCTACGAGCAGTACTTC.

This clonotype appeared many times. CDR3 amino acids: CASSPAGGTQYF. CDR3 coding DNA: TGTGCCAGCTCACCCGCCGGCGGGACCCAGTACTTC. This chain joins TRBV18 and TRBJ2-5, with D unresolved. Germline V gives CDR1 KGHSH, CDR2 LQKENI. The germline V and J ends were trimmed by 3 bases and 7 bases, with 9 bases remaining between them. The CDR3 length is 12 residues.

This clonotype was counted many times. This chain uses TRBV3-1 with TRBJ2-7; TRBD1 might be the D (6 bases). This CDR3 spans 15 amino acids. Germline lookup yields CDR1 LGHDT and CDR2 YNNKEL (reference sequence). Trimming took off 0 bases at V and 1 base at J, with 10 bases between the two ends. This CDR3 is CASSQEAGVSYEQYF. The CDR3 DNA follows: TGTGCCAGCAGCCAAGAGGCAGGGGTTTCCTACGAGCAGTACTTC.

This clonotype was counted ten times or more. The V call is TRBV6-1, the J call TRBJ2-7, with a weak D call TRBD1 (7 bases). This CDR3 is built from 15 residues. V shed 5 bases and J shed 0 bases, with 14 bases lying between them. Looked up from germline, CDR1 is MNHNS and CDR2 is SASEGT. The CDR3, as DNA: TGTGCCAGCAGTACTGGGCGGGACAGCTCCTACGAGCAGTACTTC. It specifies CASSTGRDSSYEQYF.

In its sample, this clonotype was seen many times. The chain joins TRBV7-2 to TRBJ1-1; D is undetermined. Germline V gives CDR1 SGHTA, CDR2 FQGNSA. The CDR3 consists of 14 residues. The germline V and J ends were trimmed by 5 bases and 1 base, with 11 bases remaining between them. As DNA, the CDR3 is TGTGCCAGCAGCCCCCATTGGGGGAACACTGAAGCTTTCTTT. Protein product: CASSPHWGNTEAFF.

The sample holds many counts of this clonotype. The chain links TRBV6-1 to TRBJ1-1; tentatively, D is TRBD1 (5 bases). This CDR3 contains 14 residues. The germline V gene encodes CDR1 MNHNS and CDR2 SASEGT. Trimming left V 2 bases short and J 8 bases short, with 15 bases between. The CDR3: CASSESGTAREAFF. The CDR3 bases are TGTGCCAGCAGTGAATCTGGGACGGCTAGGGAAGCTTTCTTT.

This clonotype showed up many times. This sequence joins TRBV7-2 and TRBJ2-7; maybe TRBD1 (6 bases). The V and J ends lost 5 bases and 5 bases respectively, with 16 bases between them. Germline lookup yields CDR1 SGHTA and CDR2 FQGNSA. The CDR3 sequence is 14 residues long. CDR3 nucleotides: TGTGCCAGCAGCACCCGACAGGCAACGAACGAGCAGTACTTC. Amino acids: CASSTRQATNEQYF.

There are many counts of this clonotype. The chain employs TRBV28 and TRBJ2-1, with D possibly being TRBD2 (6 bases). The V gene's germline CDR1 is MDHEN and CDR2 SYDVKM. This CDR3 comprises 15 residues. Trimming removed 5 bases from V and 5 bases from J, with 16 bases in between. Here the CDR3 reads CASSPGSRWDNEQFF. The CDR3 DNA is TGTGCCAGCAGTCCCGGGAGCCGGTGGGACAATGAGCAGTTCTTC.

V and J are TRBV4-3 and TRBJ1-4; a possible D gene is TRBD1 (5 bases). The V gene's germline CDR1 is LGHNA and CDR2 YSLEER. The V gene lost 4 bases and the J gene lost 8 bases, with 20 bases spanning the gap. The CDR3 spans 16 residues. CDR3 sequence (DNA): TGCGCCAGCAGCCCACCGCGCCGGAGGGGCCGGGAAAAACTGTTTTTT. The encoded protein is CASSPPRRRGREKLFF.

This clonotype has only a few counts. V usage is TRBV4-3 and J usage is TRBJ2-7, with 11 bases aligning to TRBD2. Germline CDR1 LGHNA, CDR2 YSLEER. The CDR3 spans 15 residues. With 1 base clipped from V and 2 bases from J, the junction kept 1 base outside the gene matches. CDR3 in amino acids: CASSQGTSGPYEQYF. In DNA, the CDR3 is TGCGCCAGCAGCCAAGGGACTAGCGGGCCCTACGAGCAGTACTTC.

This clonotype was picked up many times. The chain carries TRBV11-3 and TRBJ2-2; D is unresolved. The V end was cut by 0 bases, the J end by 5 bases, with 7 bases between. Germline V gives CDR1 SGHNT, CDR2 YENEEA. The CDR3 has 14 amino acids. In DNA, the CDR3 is TGTGCCAGCAGCTTAGATACTGGGACCGGGGAGCTGTTTTTT. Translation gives CASSLDTGTGELFF.

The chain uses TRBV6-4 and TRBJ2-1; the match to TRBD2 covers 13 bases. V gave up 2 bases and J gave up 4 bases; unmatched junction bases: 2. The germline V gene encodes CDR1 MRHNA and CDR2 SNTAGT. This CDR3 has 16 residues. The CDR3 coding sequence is TGTGCCAGCAGTGACAAGACTAGCGGGAGGTACAATGAGCAGTTCTTC. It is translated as CASSDKTSGRYNEQFF.

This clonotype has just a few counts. CDR3 nucleotides: TGTGCCAGCAGCCAGACGGAAAGCTCCTACAATGAGCAGTTCTTC. This encodes CASSQTESSYNEQFF. The chain joins TRBV6-1 to TRBJ2-1; D gene uncertain. The CDR3 is 15 amino acids. The V end lost 6 bases, the J end lost 0 bases, and 12 bases lay between the germline ends. Germline CDR1 and CDR2: MNHNS and SASEGT.

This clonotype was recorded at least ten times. CDR3 in amino acids: CASSSPTSHTEAFF. As DNA, the CDR3 is TGTGCCAGCAGTTCCCCGACCAGTCACACTGAAGCTTTCTTT. This chain links TRBV28 with TRBJ1-1; D not resolved. Germline V gene lookup returns CDR1 MDHEN and CDR2 SYDVKM. The V end was cut by 4 bases, the J end by 3 bases, with 12 bases between. The CDR3 is made up of 14 amino acids.

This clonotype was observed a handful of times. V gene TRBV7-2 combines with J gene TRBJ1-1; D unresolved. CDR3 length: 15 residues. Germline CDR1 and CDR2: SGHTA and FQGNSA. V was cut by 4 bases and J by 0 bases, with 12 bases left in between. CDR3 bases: TGTGCCAGCAGCTCTCTCTCGAGTTTGAACACTGAAGCTTTCTTT. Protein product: CASSSLSSLNTEAFF.

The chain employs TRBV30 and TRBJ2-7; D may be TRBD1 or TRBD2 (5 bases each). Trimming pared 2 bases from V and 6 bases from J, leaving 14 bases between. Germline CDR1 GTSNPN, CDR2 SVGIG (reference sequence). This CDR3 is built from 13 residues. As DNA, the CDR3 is TGTGCCTGGAGTAAGGACAATGAGGGCGAGCAGTACTTC. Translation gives CAWSKDNEGEQYF. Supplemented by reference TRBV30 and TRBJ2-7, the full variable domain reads SQTIHQWPATLVQPVGSPLSLECTVEGTSNPNLYWYRQAAGRGLQLLFYSVGIGQISSEVPQNLSASRPQDRQFILSSKKLLLSDSGFYLCAWSKDNEGEQYFGPGTRLTVT.

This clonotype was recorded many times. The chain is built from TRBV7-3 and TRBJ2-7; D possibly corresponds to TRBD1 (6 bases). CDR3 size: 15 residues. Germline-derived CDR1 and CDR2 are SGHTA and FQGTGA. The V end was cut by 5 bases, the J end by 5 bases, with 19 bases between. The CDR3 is CASSEQPGTQDEQYF. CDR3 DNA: TGTGCCAGCAGCGAGCAGCCCGGGACACAAGACGAGCAGTACTTC.

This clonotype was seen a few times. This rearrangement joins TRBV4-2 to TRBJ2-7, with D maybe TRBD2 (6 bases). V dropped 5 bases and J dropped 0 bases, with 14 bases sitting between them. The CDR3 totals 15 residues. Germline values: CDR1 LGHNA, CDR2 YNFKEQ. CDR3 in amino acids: CASSNIAEGSYEQYF. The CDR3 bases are TGTGCCAGCAGCAATATAGCGGAAGGCTCCTACGAGCAGTACTTC.

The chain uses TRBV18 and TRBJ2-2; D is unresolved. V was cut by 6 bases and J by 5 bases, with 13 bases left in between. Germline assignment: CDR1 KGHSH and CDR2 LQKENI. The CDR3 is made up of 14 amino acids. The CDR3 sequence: CASSLDLSTGELFF. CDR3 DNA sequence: TGTGCCAGCTCCCTTGATCTGTCGACCGGGGAGCTGTTTTTT. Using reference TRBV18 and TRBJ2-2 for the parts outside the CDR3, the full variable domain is NAGVMQNPRHLVRRRGQEARLRCSPMKGHSHVYWYRQLPEEGLKFMVYLQKENIIDESGMPKERFSAEFPKEGPSILRIQQVVRGDSAAYFCASSLDLSTGELFFGEGSRLTVL.

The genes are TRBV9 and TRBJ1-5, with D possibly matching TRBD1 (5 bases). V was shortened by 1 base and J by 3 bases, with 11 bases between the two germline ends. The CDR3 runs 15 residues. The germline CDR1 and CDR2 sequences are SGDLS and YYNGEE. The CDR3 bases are TGTGCCAGCAGCGTAAAAGGGGAATTCAATCAGCCCCAGCATTTT. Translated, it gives CASSVKGEFNQPQHF.

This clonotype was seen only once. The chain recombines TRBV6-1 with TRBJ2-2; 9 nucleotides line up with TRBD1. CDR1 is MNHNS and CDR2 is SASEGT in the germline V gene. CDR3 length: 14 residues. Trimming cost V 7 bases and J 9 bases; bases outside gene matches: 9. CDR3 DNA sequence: TGTGCCAGCAATAAAGGACAGGGGACGCGGGAGCTGTTTTTT. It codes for CASNKGQGTRELFF.

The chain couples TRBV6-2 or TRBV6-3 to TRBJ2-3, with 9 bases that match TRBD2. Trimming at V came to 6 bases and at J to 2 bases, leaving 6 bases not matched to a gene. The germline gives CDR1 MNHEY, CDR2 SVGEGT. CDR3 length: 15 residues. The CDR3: CASRELAGTTDTQYF. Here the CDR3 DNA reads TGTGCCAGCAGAGAACTAGCGGGTACCACAGATACGCAGTATTTT.

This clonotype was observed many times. The CDR3 DNA reads TGTGCCAGCAGCCGAATCCGATTCTCCTACAATGAGCAGTTCTTC. Protein: CASSRIRFSYNEQFF. The chain uses TRBV6-1 and TRBJ2-1, with D uncertain. The germline V gene encodes CDR1 MNHNS and CDR2 SASEGT. This CDR3 spans 15 amino acids. V lost 6 bases to trimming and J lost 0 bases, with 12 bases between them.

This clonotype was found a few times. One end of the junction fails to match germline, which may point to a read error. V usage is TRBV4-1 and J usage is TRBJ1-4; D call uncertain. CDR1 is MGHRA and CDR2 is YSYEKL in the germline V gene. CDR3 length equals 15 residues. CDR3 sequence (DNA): TGCGCCAGCAGACAAGTCGGGGAGCTTCCCGGAAAACTGTTTTTT. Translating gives CASRQVGELPGKLFF.